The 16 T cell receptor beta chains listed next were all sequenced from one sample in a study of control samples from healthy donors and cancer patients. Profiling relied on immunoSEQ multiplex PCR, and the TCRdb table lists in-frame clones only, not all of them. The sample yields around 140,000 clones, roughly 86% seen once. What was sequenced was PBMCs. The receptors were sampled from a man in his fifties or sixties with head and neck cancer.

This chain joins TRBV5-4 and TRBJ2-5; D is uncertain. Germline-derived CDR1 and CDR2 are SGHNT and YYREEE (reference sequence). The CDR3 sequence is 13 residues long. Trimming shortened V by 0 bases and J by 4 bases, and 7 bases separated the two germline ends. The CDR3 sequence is CASSLGFGETQYF. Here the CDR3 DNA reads TGTGCCAGCAGCTTGGGGTTCGGAGAGACCCAGTACTTC.

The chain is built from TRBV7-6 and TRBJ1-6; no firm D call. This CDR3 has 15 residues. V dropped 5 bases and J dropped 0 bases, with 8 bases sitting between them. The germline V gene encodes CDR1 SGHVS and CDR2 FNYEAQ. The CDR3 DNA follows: TGTGCCAGCAGCGCCCGAAGCTCCTATAATTCACCCCTCCACTTT. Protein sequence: CASSARSSYNSPLHF.

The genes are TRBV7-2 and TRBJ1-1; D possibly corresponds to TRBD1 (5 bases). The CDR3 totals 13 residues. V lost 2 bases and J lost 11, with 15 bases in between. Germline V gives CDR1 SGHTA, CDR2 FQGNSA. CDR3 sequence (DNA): TGTGCCAGCAGCTTATGGGGCCCTCCGAAGGCTTTCTTT. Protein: CASSLWGPPKAFF.

DNA of the CDR3: TGCGCCAGCAGCTTGTCGAGCAATGAGCAGTTCTTC. Translated, it gives CASSLSSNEQFF. The chain recombines TRBV5-1 with TRBJ2-1; the D is unclear. Trimming took off 1 base at V and 6 bases at J, with 5 bases between the two ends. This CDR3 has 12 residues. Per germline, CDR1 SGHRS and CDR2 YFSETQ.

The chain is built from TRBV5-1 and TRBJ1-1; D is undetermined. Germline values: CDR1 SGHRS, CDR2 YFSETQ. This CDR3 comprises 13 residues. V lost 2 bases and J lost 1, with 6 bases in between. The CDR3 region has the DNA TGCGCCAGCAGCTTCGTGGGGAACACTGAAGCTTTCTTT. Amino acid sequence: CASSFVGNTEAFF.

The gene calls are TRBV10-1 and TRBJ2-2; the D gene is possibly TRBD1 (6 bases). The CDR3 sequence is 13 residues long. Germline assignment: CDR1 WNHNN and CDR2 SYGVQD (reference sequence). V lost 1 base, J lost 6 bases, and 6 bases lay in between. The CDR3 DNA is TGCGCCAGCAGTGAGTGGGGGCCCGGGGAGCTGTTTTTT. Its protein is CASSEWGPGELFF.

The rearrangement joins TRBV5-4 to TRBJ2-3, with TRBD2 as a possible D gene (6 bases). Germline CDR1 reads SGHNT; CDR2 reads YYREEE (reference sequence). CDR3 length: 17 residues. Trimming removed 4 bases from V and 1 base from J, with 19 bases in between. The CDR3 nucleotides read TGTGCCAGCAGCCGACAATTGAGGACGGGGGGCACAGATACGCAGTATTTT. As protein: CASSRQLRTGGTDTQYF.

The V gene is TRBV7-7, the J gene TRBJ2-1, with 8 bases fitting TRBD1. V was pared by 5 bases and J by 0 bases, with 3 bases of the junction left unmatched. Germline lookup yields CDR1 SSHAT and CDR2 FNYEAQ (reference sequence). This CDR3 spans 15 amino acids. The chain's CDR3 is CASSRTGSSYNEQFF. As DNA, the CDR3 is TGTGCCAGCAGCAGGACAGGGAGCTCCTACAATGAGCAGTTCTTC.

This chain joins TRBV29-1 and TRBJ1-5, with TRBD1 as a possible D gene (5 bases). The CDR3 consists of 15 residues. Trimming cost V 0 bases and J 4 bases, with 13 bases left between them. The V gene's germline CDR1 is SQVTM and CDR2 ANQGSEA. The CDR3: CSVEEAQGGNQPQHF. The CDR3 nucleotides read TGCAGCGTTGAAGAAGCGCAGGGAGGGAATCAGCCCCAGCATTTT. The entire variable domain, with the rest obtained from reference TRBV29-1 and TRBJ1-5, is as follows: SAVISQKPSRDICQRGTSLTIQCQVDSQVTMMFWYRQQPGQSLTLIATANQGSEATYESGFVIDKFPISRPNLTFSTLTVSNMSPEDSSIYLCSVEEAQGGNQPQHFGDGTRLSIL.

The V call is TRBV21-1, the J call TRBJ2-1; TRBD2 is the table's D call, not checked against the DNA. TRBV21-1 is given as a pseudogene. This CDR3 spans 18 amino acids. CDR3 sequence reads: CASSKPRLGLPTYNEQFF. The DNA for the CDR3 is TGTGCCAGCAGCAAACCGAGGTTAGGACTCCCCACCTACAATGAGCAGTTCTTC.

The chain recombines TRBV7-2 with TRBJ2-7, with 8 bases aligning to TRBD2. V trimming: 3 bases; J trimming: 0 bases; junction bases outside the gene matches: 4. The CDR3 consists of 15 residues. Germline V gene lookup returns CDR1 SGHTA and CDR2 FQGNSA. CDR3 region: CASSFNGGASYEQYF. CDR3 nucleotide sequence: TGTGCCAGCAGCTTTAACGGGGGGGCCTCCTACGAGCAGTACTTC.

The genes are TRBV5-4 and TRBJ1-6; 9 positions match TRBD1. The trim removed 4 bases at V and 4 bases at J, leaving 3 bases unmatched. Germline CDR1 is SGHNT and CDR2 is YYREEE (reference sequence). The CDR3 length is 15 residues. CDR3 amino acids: CASSTGQGYNSPLHF. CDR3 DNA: TGTGCCAGCAGCACGGGACAGGGTTATAATTCACCCCTCCACTTT.

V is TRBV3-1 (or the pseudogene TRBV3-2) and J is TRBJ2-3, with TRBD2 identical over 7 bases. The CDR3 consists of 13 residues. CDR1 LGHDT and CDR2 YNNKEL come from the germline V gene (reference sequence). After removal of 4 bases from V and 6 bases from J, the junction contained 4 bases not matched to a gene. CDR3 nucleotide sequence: TGTGCCAGCAGCCGAATCGGGGGGGATACGCAGTATTTT. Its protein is CASSRIGGDTQYF.

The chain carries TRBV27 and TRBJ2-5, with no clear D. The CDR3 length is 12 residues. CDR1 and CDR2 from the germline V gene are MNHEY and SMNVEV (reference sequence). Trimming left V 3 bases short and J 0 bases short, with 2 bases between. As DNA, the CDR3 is TGTGCCAGCAGTTTGGACCAAGAGACCCAGTACTTC. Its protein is CASSLDQETQYF.

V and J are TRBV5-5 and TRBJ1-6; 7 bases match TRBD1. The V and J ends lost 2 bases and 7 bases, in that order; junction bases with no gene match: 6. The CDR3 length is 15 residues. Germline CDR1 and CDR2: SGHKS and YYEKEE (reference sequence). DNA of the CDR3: TGTGCCAGCAGCTTTCCGGAGGGGGCAAATTCACCCCTCCACTTT. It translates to CASSFPEGANSPLHF.

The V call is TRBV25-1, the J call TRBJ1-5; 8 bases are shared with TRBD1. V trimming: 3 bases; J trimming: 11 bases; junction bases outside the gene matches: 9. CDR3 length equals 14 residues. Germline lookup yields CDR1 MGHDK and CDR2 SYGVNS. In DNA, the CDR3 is TGTGCCAGCAGTGACCGGACAGGGACGGAGGCCCAGCATTTT. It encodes CASSDRTGTEAQHF.